These 20 T cell receptor beta chains were all obtained from the same sample, sequenced in a study of blood T cell repertoires in COVID-19. Method: immunoSEQ multiplex PCR; TCRdb's copy keeps in-frame clones and lacks some. The sample holds 650,000 to 800,000 clones, over 80% seen once. The specimen sequenced was peripheral blood. These receptors all come from a young woman with acute or convalescent COVID-19.

This chain links TRBV6-2 or TRBV6-3 with TRBJ1-2; tentatively, D is TRBD1 (6 bases). CDR1 is MNHEY, CDR2 SVGEGT, per germline. The CDR3 covers 14 residues. Trimming stripped 2 bases from V and 7 bases from J, with 14 bases between. CDR3: CASSYIRGGGGYTF. In DNA form, the CDR3 reads TGTGCCAGCAGTTACATCAGGGGAGGGGGTGGCTACACCTTC.

The V call is TRBV7-9, the J call TRBJ2-3, with 8 bases fitting TRBD2. The CDR3 loop spans 16 amino acids. Trimming removed 5 bases from V and 3 bases from J; junction bases left unmatched: 10. CDR1 and CDR2 from the germline V gene are SEHNR and FQNEAQ (reference sequence). The CDR3 protein is CASSPTRGEATDTQYF. The CDR3 region has the DNA TGTGCCAGCAGCCCAACGCGGGGGGAGGCAACAGATACGCAGTATTTT.

This chain uses TRBV11-3 with TRBJ1-4, with D possibly being TRBD1 (6 bases). CDR3 length equals 13 residues. The V gene's germline CDR1 is SGHNT and CDR2 YENEEA. V was clipped by 5 bases and J by 7 bases, with 11 bases between them. CDR3 amino acids: CASSRGGGEKLFF. The CDR3 DNA follows: TGTGCCAGCAGCCGCGGGGGCGGTGAAAAACTGTTTTTT.

This clone was seen only a few times. The chain couples TRBV7-2 to TRBJ1-3; possible D gene TRBD1, 5 bases. The CDR3 contains 14 residues. CDR1 SGHTA and CDR2 FQGNSA come from the germline V gene. The V end lost 5 bases, the J end lost 6 bases, and 14 bases lay between the germline ends. The CDR3 spells CASSLPGGANTIYF. CDR3 in DNA: TGTGCCAGCAGCCTCCCCGGTGGGGCAAACACCATATATTTT.

The chain carries TRBV4-2 and TRBJ1-2, with unresolved D. Germline assignment: CDR1 LGHNA and CDR2 YNFKEQ. Trimming left V 1 base short and J 4 bases short, with 13 bases between. This CDR3 region has 15 residues. Written as DNA, the CDR3 is TGTGCCAGCAGCCAAGGTCCTGGCACCTCCTATGGCTACACCTTC. Translation gives CASSQGPGTSYGYTF.

The CDR3 DNA follows: TGCGCCAGCAGCCAAGATCACAGGGTCTCCTACAATGAGCAGTTCTTC. It yields the protein CASSQDHRVSYNEQFF. The chain uses TRBV4-3 and TRBJ2-1; perhaps TRBD1 as D (6 bases). This CDR3 comprises 16 residues. Trimming shortened V by 0 bases and J by 0 bases, and 9 bases separated the two germline ends. The germline V gene has CDR1 LGHNA and CDR2 YSLEER.

V gene TRBV2 combines with J gene TRBJ2-5; D is unclear. This CDR3 has 10 residues. Trimming stripped 10 bases from V and 3 bases from J, with 6 bases between. Germline CDR1 SNHLY, CDR2 FYNNEI. CDR3: CATAEETQYF. In DNA, the CDR3 is TGTGCCACCGCGGAAGAGACCCAGTACTTC.

The gene calls are TRBV6-4 and TRBJ1-5; 8 bases align to TRBD1. Germline assignment: CDR1 MRHNA and CDR2 SNTAGT. With V trimmed by 5 bases and J by 2 bases, 8 bases remained unmatched. The CDR3 is 16 residues long. As DNA, the CDR3 is TGTGCCAGCAGTCCCTCAGGGGGCCAGGGCAATCAGCCCCAGCATTTT. This gives the protein CASSPSGGQGNQPQHF.

The V and J genes are TRBV28 and TRBJ1-2, with unresolved D. This CDR3 is built from 14 residues. V shed 2 bases and J shed 1 base, with 8 bases lying between them. Germline CDR1 is MDHEN and CDR2 is SYDVKM. CDR3 coding DNA: TGTGCCAGCAGTTTAAGAGAGATTAACTATGGCTACACCTTC. This gives the protein CASSLREINYGYTF.

This chain joins TRBV25-1 and TRBJ1-1; no clear D gene. Germline V CDR1 and CDR2: MGHDK, SYGVNS. Trimming cost V 3 bases and J 2 bases, with 13 bases left between them. The CDR3 is made up of 15 amino acids. The CDR3 reads CASSDFARKNTEAFF. CDR3 coding DNA: TGTGCCAGCAGTGACTTCGCGAGAAAAAACACTGAAGCTTTCTTT.

The J gene is TRBJ1-2, the V gene TRBV5-6; D unresolved. Germline V lookup: CDR1 SGHDT, CDR2 YYEEEE. The V end was cut by 0 bases, the J end by 6 bases, with 6 bases between. This CDR3 spans 12 amino acids. The CDR3 protein is CASSLVRDGYTF. The CDR3 DNA is TGTGCCAGCAGCTTGGTACGGGATGGCTACACCTTC.

This clone appeared a few times. The chain joins TRBV30 to TRBJ2-7; TRBD1 matches 7 bases. The CDR3 loop spans 12 amino acids. J gave up 5 bases and V 5 bases, and 6 bases lay outside the gene matches. Germline V gene data show CDR1 as GTSNPN and CDR2 as SVGIG (reference sequence). This CDR3 is CAWGRTGDEQYF. The CDR3 DNA sequence: TGTGCCTGGGGCAGAACAGGGGACGAGCAGTACTTC.

The V and J genes are TRBV6-5 and TRBJ1-3; no clear D gene. V was shortened by 0 bases and J by 3 bases, with 3 bases between the two germline ends. Germline V gene data show CDR1 as MNHEY and CDR2 as SVGAGI. The CDR3 spans 13 residues. The DNA for the CDR3 is TGTGCCAGCAGTTACTCGTATGGAAACACCATATATTTT. This gives the protein CASSYSYGNTIYF.

The chain couples TRBV27 to TRBJ1-2; tentatively, D is TRBD1 (6 bases). V dropped 5 bases and J dropped 2 bases, with 15 bases sitting between them. CDR1 is MNHEY and CDR2 is SMNVEV in the germline V gene (reference sequence). The CDR3 totals 15 residues. In DNA, the CDR3 is TGTGCCAGCAGTCTTCGTCAGGGGCTAAACTATGGCTACACCTTC. Translated: CASSLRQGLNYGYTF.

The chain has TRBV29-1 and TRBJ2-7; 9 nucleotides match TRBD1. This CDR3 is 17 amino acids long. The junction had 19 bases not matched to a gene; V was cut back by 6 bases and J by 4 bases. The germline CDR1 and CDR2 sequences are SQVTM and ANQGSEA. The CDR3 nucleotides are TGCAGCGTACCGCGGGACAGGGTTACTGTAGAAATATACGAGCAGTACTTC. Translating gives CSVPRDRVTVEIYEQYF.

This clone was recorded a few times. This chain uses TRBV6-5 with TRBJ1-5, with 8 bases matching TRBD1. Germline V lookup: CDR1 MNHEY, CDR2 SVGAGI. V was clipped by 6 bases and J by 5 bases; unmatched bases: 9. This CDR3 has 15 amino acids. The CDR3 here is CASRSLQGAYQPQHF. In DNA form, the CDR3 reads TGTGCCAGCAGGTCCCTCCAGGGGGCTTATCAGCCCCAGCATTTT.

The V gene is TRBV5-4, the J gene TRBJ2-5, with D possibly being TRBD2 (5 bases). CDR1 SGHNT and CDR2 YYREEE come from the germline V gene (reference sequence). The CDR3 spans 15 residues. Trimming removed 2 bases at V and 1 base at J, with 12 bases between. This CDR3 is CASSLPGNRQETQYF. The DNA of the CDR3 is TGTGCCAGCAGCTTACCCGGGAACCGCCAAGAGACCCAGTACTTC.

The rearrangement joins TRBV5-5 to TRBJ2-7; maybe TRBD1 (6 bases). The CDR3 contains 14 residues. Germline V gene lookup returns CDR1 SGHKS and CDR2 YYEKEE (reference sequence). The V end lost 4 bases, the J end lost 2 bases, and 13 bases lay between the germline ends. The CDR3 spells CASSQGHIAYEQYF. CDR3 in DNA: TGTGCCAGCAGCCAGGGACATATCGCCTACGAGCAGTACTTC.

The rearrangement links TRBV4-1 to TRBJ2-1, with 9 bases identical to TRBD1. V shed 0 bases, J shed 7 bases, and the junction held 7 bases outside the gene matches. Germline loops: CDR1 MGHRA, CDR2 YSYEKL. CDR3 size: 16 residues. The CDR3 spells CASSQEQGTGNNEQFF. The CDR3 DNA reads as TGCGCCAGCAGCCAAGAACAAGGGACAGGGAATAATGAGCAGTTCTTC.

This chain joins TRBV9 and TRBJ1-3; D ambiguous. Germline CDR1 is SGDLS and CDR2 is YYNGEE. The V and J ends lost 4 bases and 4 bases respectively, with 15 bases between them. This CDR3 has 15 residues. The CDR3 sequence: CASSPEGRAGNTIYF. CDR3 bases: TGTGCCAGCAGCCCAGAGGGTCGGGCGGGAAACACCATATATTTT.